Included here is one T cell receptor beta chain sequence, with context. The antigen remains unidentified. After isolation, RNA underwent reverse transcription to generate cDNA as the sequencing template. TCRdb's copy holds only in-frame clones and misses some; the assay was immunoSEQ multiplex PCR. Among around 97,000 clones listed, about nine tenths were seen once. This specimen comes from a study of CD8+ T cells in alopecia areata. Study information: Patients received oral tofacitinib, 5 to 10 mg twice daily, for moderate-to-severe alopecia areata.

Treatment reported: oral pan-JAK inhibitor, 5-10 mg twice daily. Punch biopsies of lesional scalp, plus peripheral blood, were taken from alopecia areata patients. Points from the study as a whole: Under tofacitinib, fewer expanded CD8+ clones appeared among the top 100 scalp clones. A great number of expanded lesional clones endured in scalp and blood during tofacitinib.

Germline CDR1 and CDR2: MRHNA and SNTAGT. Deletions cut 4 bases from V and 3 bases from J, with 8 bases between. The CDR3 runs 13 residues. The V call is TRBV6-4, the J call TRBJ2-3; tentatively, D is TRBD1 (5 bases). The receptor's source is a human donor with alopecia areata. Sequenced material: CD8+ T cells sorted from blood, taken at approximately week 31, from a patient treated with tofacitinib. Here the CDR3 DNA reads TGTGCCAGCAGTGGCCAGGGTACAGATACGCAGTATTTT. Amino acid sequence: CASSGQGTDTQYF.